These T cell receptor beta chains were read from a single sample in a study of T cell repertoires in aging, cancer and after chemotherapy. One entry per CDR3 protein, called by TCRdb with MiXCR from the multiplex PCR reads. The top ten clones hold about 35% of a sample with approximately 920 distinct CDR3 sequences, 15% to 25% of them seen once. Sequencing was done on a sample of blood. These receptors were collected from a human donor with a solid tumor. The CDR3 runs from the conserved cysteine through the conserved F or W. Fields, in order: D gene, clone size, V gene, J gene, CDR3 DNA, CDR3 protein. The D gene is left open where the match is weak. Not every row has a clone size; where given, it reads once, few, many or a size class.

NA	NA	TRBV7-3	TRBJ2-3	TGTGCCAGCAGCGAACGGACAGATCTTTCGGCCCCCACAGATACGCAGTATTTT	CASSERTDLSAPTDTQYF
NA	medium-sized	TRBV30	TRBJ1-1	TGTGCCTGGAGTGCCTCGGGGCCTCGGGCTTTCTTT	CAWSASGPRAFF
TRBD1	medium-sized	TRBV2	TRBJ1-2	TGTGCCAGCAGCCCCAATCCCGGACAGGGCTATGGCTACACCTTC	CASSPNPGQGYGYTF
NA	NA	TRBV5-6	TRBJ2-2	TGTGCCAGCAGCTTGGCCCGGACACGGTGGGGCACCGGGGAGCTGTTTTTT	CASSLARTRWGTGELFF
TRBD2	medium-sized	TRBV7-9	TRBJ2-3	TGTGCCAGCAGCTTAGTCGGACTAGAGGCAGATACGCAGTATTTT	CASSLVGLEADTQYF
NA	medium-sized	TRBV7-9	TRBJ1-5	TGTGCCAGCAGCCCGCTCAGGGGCAACAATCAGCCCCAGCATTTT	CASSPLRGNNQPQHF
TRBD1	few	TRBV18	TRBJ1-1	TGTGCCAGCTCACCCAGGGCAGGGGGCTTGAACACTGAAGCTTTCTTT	CASSPRAGGLNTEAFF
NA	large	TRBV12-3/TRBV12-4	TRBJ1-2	TGTGCCAGCAGTAAGGGTAGTGGCTACACCTTC	CASSKGSGYTF
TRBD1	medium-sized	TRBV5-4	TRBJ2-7	TGTGCCAGCAGCTGGGACAGGGGGCCCGGCGAGCAGTACTTC	CASSWDRGPGEQYF
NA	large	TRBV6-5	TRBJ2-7	TGTGCCAGCAGTTACCAGGGGGTACTGGGGGGTGGCGAGCAGTACTTC	CASSYQGVLGGGEQYF
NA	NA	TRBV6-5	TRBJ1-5	TGTGCGGTTGGAAAGATCAATCAGCCCCAGCATTTT	CAVGKINQPQHF
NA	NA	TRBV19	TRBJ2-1	TGTGCCAGTAGATCCGGGGAGAATGAGCAGTTCTTC	CASRSGENEQFF
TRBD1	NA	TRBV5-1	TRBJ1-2	TGCGCCAGCAGCGCCTCAGGGACAGGTGGCTACACCTTC	CASSASGTGGYTF
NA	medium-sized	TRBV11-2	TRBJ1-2	TGTGCCAGCAGCCGAGAACGGGGCTATGGCTACACCTTC	CASSRERGYGYTF
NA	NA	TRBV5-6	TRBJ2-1	TGTGCCAGCAGCTTGGCCTCGGGACACTTCTACAATGAGCAGTTCTTC	CASSLASGHFYNEQFF
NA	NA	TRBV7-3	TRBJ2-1	TGTGCCAGCAGCTTAAAAGTATACACTGACAATGAGCAGTTCTTC	CASSLKVYTDNEQFF
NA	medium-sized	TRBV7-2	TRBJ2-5	TGTGCCAGCACCGCCCCGAGGGGGGGGGTAGAGACCCAGTACTTC	CASTAPRGGVETQYF
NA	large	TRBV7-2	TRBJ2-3	TGTGCCAGCAGCTTAGTGCCCACAGATACGCAGTATTTT	CASSLVPTDTQYF
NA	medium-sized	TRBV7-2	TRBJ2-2	TGTGCCAGCAGCTTAGCGGGGGCGGGGAACACCGGGGAGCTGTTTTTT	CASSLAGAGNTGELFF
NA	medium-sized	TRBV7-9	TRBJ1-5	TGTGCCAGCAGCTCCGGCGTGAGGGTACAGCCCCAGCATTTT	CASSSGVRVQPQHF
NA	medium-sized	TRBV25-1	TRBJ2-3	TGTGCCAGCAGTGAACGAGAGGGGCGCACAGATACGCAGTATTTT	CASSEREGRTDTQYF
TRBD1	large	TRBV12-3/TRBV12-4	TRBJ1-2	TGTGCCAGCAGTCCCACGACAGGGGTTAATGGCTACACCTTC	CASSPTTGVNGYTF
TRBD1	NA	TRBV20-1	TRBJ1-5	TGCAGTGCTCCAGACAGGGGCAGCAATCAGCCCCAGCATTTT	CSAPDRGSNQPQHF
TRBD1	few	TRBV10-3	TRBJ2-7	TGTGCCATCAGTGAGCCCGGGACAGGGTCCAACGAGCAGTACTTC	CAISEPGTGSNEQYF
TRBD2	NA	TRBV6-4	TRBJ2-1	TGTGCCAGCAGTGACTCTGTCGGGGGGGGGTACAATGAGCAGTTCTTC	CASSDSVGGGYNEQFF
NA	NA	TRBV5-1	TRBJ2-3	TGCGCCAGCAGCTCCCGAGGGCTCACAGATACGCAGTATTTT	CASSSRGLTDTQYF
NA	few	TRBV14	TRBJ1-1	TGTGCCAGCAGCCAAGATATGAACACTGAAGCTTTCTTT	CASSQDMNTEAFF
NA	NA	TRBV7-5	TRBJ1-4	NA	CISVPEALGAYEKLFF
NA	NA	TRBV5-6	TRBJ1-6	TGTGCCAGCAGCTGGGGGGGGGTACGGAATTCACCCCTCCACTTT	CASSWGGVRNSPLHF